The clone carrying this TCR beta chain was counted at least ten times. Its antigen is unidentified. This sample is part of a study of CD8 T cells in ankylosing spondylitis. Study-wide points: Enrichment of disease-linked clones was reportedly significant in matched ankylosing spondylitis synovial fluid. For ankylosing spondylitis blood, a TCR beta motif of several highly homologous variants appeared characteristic.

Making the TCR beta libraries involved quantitative 5'-RACE with molecular barcodes. TCRdb re-called the 5' RACE reads with MiXCR, one entry per CDR3 protein. The sample shows just over 300,000 distinct CDR3 sequences, around 20% of them seen only once. The V end lost 3 bases, the J end lost 6 bases, and 15 bases lay between the germline ends. The length of the CDR3 is 14 residues. Germline CDR1 SQVTM, CDR2 ANQGSEA. The J gene is TRBJ2-1, the V gene TRBV29-1, with TRBD2 as a possible D gene (6 bases). Sequencing was carried out using blood, either unsorted or a sorted T cell fraction (not recorded which). The receptor comes from a female donor with ankylosing spondylitis or in good health (not recorded which). The CDR3 sequence is CSVDSSSAVNEQFF. The CDR3 DNA sequence: TGCAGCGTTGATAGTTCTAGCGCCGTCAATGAGCAGTTCTTC.